This T cell receptor (beta chain) derives from a study of T cell changes during pregnancy in multiple sclerosis. Produced via immunoSEQ multiplex PCR; TCRdb's table is partial and in-frame only. Of under 75,000 clones listed, approximately 91% are singletons. Sequenced material: peripheral blood, taken in the first trimester of pregnancy. This clonotype originated in a female donor with multiple sclerosis, enrolled in a pregnancy study.

The DNA of the CDR3 is TGCGCCAGCAGCTTGGGACGACTAGCGGGAGTTTCGGGAGATACGCAGTATTTT. It specifies CASSLGRLAGVSGDTQYF. V is TRBV5-1 and J is TRBJ2-3; 12 bases fit TRBD2. This CDR3 region has 18 residues. After removal of 0 bases from V and 5 bases from J, the junction contained 10 bases not matched to a gene. Germline CDR1 SGHRS, CDR2 YFSETQ.